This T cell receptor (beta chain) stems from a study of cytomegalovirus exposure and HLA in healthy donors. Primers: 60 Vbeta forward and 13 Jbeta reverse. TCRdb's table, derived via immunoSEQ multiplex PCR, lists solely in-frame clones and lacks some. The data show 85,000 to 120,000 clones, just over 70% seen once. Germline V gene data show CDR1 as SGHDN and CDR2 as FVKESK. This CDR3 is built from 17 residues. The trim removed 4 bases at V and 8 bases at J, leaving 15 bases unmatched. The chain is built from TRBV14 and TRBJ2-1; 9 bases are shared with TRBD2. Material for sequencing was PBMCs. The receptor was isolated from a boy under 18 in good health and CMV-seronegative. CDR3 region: CASSPKPWREGLHEQFF. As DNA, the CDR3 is TGTGCCAGCAGCCCCAAACCATGGCGGGAGGGCCTCCATGAGCAGTTCTTC.